Each of the 14 T cell receptor beta chains below was sequenced from the same sample in a study of metastatic and nonmetastatic thyroid tumors. Prior to thyroid surgery, none of the patients had received any treatment. TCRdb reprocessed the PCR reads via MiXCR. There are about 15,000 clones in the sample; about 23% occur only once, and 7.7% lies in the top ten. The specimen was tumor tissue. These receptors originate from a female donor with papillary thyroid cancer or a benign thyroid nodule (not recorded which). Some clones in this sample may be carry-over from other donors' samples.

The table lists this clone with a few counts. The V and J genes are TRBV6-2 or TRBV6-3 and TRBJ2-7; D not resolved. The CDR3 sequence is 11 residues long. The germline gives CDR1 MNHEY, CDR2 SVGEGT. The ends were cut back, 8 bases at V and 4 bases at J, with 9 bases in the middle. CDR3 residues: CASRNYYEQYF. CDR3 coding DNA: TGTGCCAGCCGAAACTATTACGAGCAGTACTTC.

The chain's CDR3 is CASSQGLRGNEQYF. The CDR3 region has the DNA TGTGCCAGCAGCCAGGGACTTAGGGGAAACGAGCAGTACTTC. The V and J genes are TRBV3-1 and TRBJ2-7, with D maybe TRBD2 (6 bases). The length of the CDR3 is 14 residues. V lost 3 bases and J lost 5, with 14 bases in between. Germline CDR1 is LGHDT and CDR2 is YNNKEL (reference sequence).

A remark on this clone: Germline and junction disagree at one end, which may indicate a read error. The rearrangement joins TRBV6-1 to TRBJ2-2; D possibly corresponds to TRBD1 (5 bases). Germline V gives CDR1 MNHNS, CDR2 SASEGT. The CDR3 extends over 13 amino acids. The CDR3 DNA reads as TGTGCCATCAGTCCTCAGGGATTTGGGGAGCTGTTTTTT. Translating gives CAISPQGFGELFF.

By share, this clone ranks as medium-sized. The chain couples TRBV30 to TRBJ2-7; 8 nucleotides line up with TRBD2. CDR3 length: 11 amino acids. Trimming at V came to 6 bases and at J to 5 bases, leaving 3 bases not matched to a gene. Germline V gene data show CDR1 as GTSNPN and CDR2 as SVGIG (reference sequence). CDR3 region: CACGRANEQYF. The CDR3 nucleotides read TGTGCCTGCGGGAGGGCCAACGAGCAGTACTTC.

In its sample, this clone was seen many times. With a much larger clone just one base away, this may be a read error. V and J are TRBV12-3 or TRBV12-4 and TRBJ2-4; 7 nucleotides match TRBD2. V was pared by 7 bases and J by 8 bases, with 11 bases of the junction left unmatched. There are 14 residues in the CDR3. DNA of the CDR3: TGTGCCAGCATCCTAGTGGGAGGGAAAGACATTCAGTACTTC. Translated: CASILVGGKDIQYF.

This clone has a count of ten or more. The gene calls are TRBV5-1 and TRBJ1-4; D perhaps matches TRBD1 (5 bases). Trimming removed 4 bases at V and 5 bases at J, with 18 bases between. The CDR3 loop spans 16 amino acids. CDR1 and CDR2 from the germline V gene are SGHRS and YFSETQ. CDR3 in DNA: TGCGCCAGCAGCCCCCGGGGAGAACGGGGGAATGAAAAACTGTTTTTT. This encodes CASSPRGERGNEKLFF.

In its sample, this clone was seen many times. V and J are TRBV9 and TRBJ2-6; D possibly corresponds to TRBD2 (6 bases). This CDR3 is built from 18 residues. CDR1 and CDR2 from the germline V gene are SGDLS and YYNGEE. The ends were cut back, 4 bases at V and 1 base at J, with 18 bases in the middle. The CDR3, as DNA: TGTGCCAGCAGCCCCCGGGGCAGGGAGGAGTCTGGGGCCAACGTCCTGACTTTC. It yields the protein CASSPRGREESGANVLTF.

By share, this clone counts as medium-sized (0.01 to 0.1%). The J gene is TRBJ1-2, the V gene TRBV7-2; no clear D gene. The germline gives CDR1 SGHTA, CDR2 FQGNSA. The CDR3 covers 12 residues. Trimming took off 1 base at V and 5 bases at J, with 5 bases between the two ends. CDR3: CASSLGAYGYTF. CDR3 sequence (DNA): TGTGCCAGCAGCTTAGGGGCATATGGCTACACCTTC.

This clone was recorded at least ten times. The J gene is TRBJ1-1, the V gene TRBV5-5; 12 bases agree with TRBD1. This CDR3 region has 16 residues. Germline V gives CDR1 SGHKS, CDR2 YYEKEE (reference sequence). The junction had 8 bases not matched to a gene; V was cut back by 3 bases and J by 5 bases. The CDR3 DNA sequence: TGTGCCAGCAGCTCCCGGGTGGGACAGGGGGCAACTGAAGCTTTCTTT. Protein product: CASSSRVGQGATEAFF.

This clone rates as medium-sized. The genes are TRBV27 and TRBJ2-7, with D perhaps TRBD1 (6 bases). CDR1 MNHEY and CDR2 SMNVEV come from the germline V gene (reference sequence). There are 14 residues in the CDR3. V was cut by 3 bases and J by 5 bases, with 14 bases left in between. The CDR3 here is CASSLWQGSDEQYF. The CDR3 DNA is TGTGCCAGCAGTTTGTGGCAGGGGAGTGACGAGCAGTACTTC.

By share, this clone ranks as medium-sized. V usage is TRBV12-3 or TRBV12-4 and J usage is TRBJ2-1; 8 bases align to TRBD2. The CDR3 is 16 amino acids. V shed 6 bases, J shed 3 bases, and the junction held 10 bases outside the gene matches. CDR3 DNA: TGTGCCAGCAGCACCACCGGGGGGGAGGGCTACAATGAGCAGTTCTTC. It encodes CASSTTGGEGYNEQFF.

This clone was picked up many times. The rearrangement uses TRBV5-1 and TRBJ2-1, with no clear D. Trimming pared 0 bases from V and 10 bases from J, leaving 20 bases between. CDR1 is SGHRS and CDR2 is YFSETQ in the germline V gene. The CDR3 is made up of 16 amino acids. DNA of the CDR3: TGCGCCAGCAGCTTGGCCGGCAGCAACTTTCTGGGGGAGCAGTTCTTC. Encoded protein: CASSLAGSNFLGEQFF. Based on the CDR3 plus reference TRBV5-1 and TRBJ2-1, the full variable domain is KAGVTQTPRYLIKTRGQQVTLSCSPISGHRSVSWYQQTPGQGLQFLFEYFSETQRNKGNFPGRFSGRQFSNSRSEMNVSTLELGDSALYLCASSLAGSNFLGEQFFGPGTRLTVL.

By frequency in the sample, this clone is medium-sized. This chain links TRBV28 with TRBJ1-1; D call uncertain. Germline V gene lookup returns CDR1 MDHEN and CDR2 SYDVKM. The CDR3 consists of 14 residues. V was cut by 7 bases and J by 0 bases, with 12 bases left in between. The CDR3 DNA follows: TGTGCCAGCACTCCGGTATCCATGAACACTGAAGCTTTCTTT. This gives the protein CASTPVSMNTEAFF.

Of note for this clone: Relative to the germline gene, one junction end is altered; a read error may explain this. V is TRBV27 and J is TRBJ2-6; D is unclear. Germline V gene sequence: CDR1 MNHEY, CDR2 SMNVEV (reference sequence). CDR3 length: 16 amino acids. As DNA, the CDR3 is TGTGCCATCAGTTCGCCCCGTACCCCTGGGGCCAACGTCCTGACTTTC. Translation: CAISSPRTPGANVLTF.